The 26 T cell receptor beta chains in this list originate from one sample, sequenced in a study of graft-versus-host responses after intestinal transplantation. These receptors are not linked to any known antigen. TCRdb keeps only in-frame clones here, not all; method: immunoSEQ multiplex PCR. The sample contains approximately 90,000 clones, roughly four fifths of which appear only once. The sequenced sample was unstimulated CD4+ T cells sorted from spleen or lymph node cells, obtained before intestinal transplant. These receptors came from a human donor who received an intestinal transplant.

The chain joins TRBV7-9 to TRBJ1-1, with D tentatively TRBD1 (5 bases). Germline V lookup: CDR1 SEHNR, CDR2 FQNEAQ (reference sequence). Trimming cost V 2 bases and J 6 bases, with 13 bases left between them. The CDR3 covers 14 residues. In DNA form, the CDR3 reads TGTGCCAGCAGCTTACGCGGCAAGGGGCCTGAAGCTTTCTTT. Translation: CASSLRGKGPEAFF.

The chain is built from TRBV28 and TRBJ2-1; D is possibly TRBD2 (6 bases). The CDR3 totals 14 residues. Trimming shortened V by 3 bases and J by 5 bases, and 11 bases separated the two germline ends. Germline values: CDR1 MDHEN, CDR2 SYDVKM. The CDR3 is CASSLAGTHNEQFF. The CDR3 DNA reads TGTGCCAGCAGTTTGGCGGGGACTCACAATGAGCAGTTCTTC.

The chain joins TRBV4-1 to TRBJ2-4; possibly TRBD1 for D (6 bases). With 4 bases removed from V and 9 bases from J, the gap between germline ends came to 16 bases. This CDR3 has 14 amino acids. The germline gives CDR1 MGHRA, CDR2 YSYEKL. The CDR3, as DNA: TGCGCCAGCAGCCTAACAGGGACCCGATCCATTCAGTACTTC. It codes for CASSLTGTRSIQYF.

The V call is TRBV9, the J call TRBJ2-3; perhaps TRBD2 as D (6 bases). Germline assignment: CDR1 SGDLS and CDR2 YYNGEE. The CDR3 length is 15 residues. The V gene lost 4 bases and the J gene lost 2 bases, with 14 bases spanning the gap. This chain's CDR3 is CASSSLALNTDTQYF. The DNA for the CDR3 is TGTGCCAGCAGCTCCCTAGCGTTGAACACAGATACGCAGTATTTT.

This chain connects TRBV5-1 to TRBJ2-3; 7 positions match TRBD2. Germline V CDR1 and CDR2: SGHRS, YFSETQ. CDR3 length: 13 amino acids. Unmatched junction bases numbered 10, after V lost 6 bases and J lost 9 bases. DNA for the CDR3: TGCGCCAGCACTGGGGGAGGGTTCGAAACGCAGTATTTT. This codes for CASTGGGFETQYF. The full variable domain, with the rest looked up from reference TRBV5-1 and TRBJ2-3, is KAGVTQTPRYLIKTRGQQVTLSCSPISGHRSVSWYQQTPGQGLQFLFEYFSETQRNKGNFPGRFSGRQFSNSRSEMNVSTLELGDSALYLCASTGGGFETQYFGPGTRLTVL.

This chain uses TRBV7-8 with TRBJ1-1; tentative D call: TRBD1 (5 bases). V shed 3 bases and J shed 1 base, with 21 bases lying between them. This CDR3 has 18 residues. The germline V gene encodes CDR1 SGHVS and CDR2 FQNEAQ. CDR3 DNA sequence: TGTGCCAGCAGCTTTTTGGCCCATCCCGGACAACCGAACACTGAAGCTTTCTTT. It is translated as CASSFLAHPGQPNTEAFF.

The rearrangement links TRBV5-1 to TRBJ2-2, with unresolved D. V was pared by 2 bases and J by 1 base, with 6 bases between. The CDR3 is made up of 14 amino acids. Per the germline V gene, CDR1 is SGHRS and CDR2 is YFSETQ. The CDR3 DNA reads as TGCGCCAGCAGCTTCGGCGGGAACACCGGGGAGCTGTTTTTT. It yields the protein CASSFGGNTGELFF.

The chain recombines TRBV28 with TRBJ2-7, with D hard to call. Looked up from germline, CDR1 is MDHEN and CDR2 is SYDVKM. This CDR3 has 11 amino acids. Trimming took off 3 bases at V and 13 bases at J, with 13 bases between the two ends. The CDR3, as DNA: TGTGCCAGCAGTTTGGGCAGCTACACCTACTTC. It specifies CASSLGSYTYF.

CDR3 in DNA: TGTGCCTGGACAGGGGGTTTCGAAGCTTTCTTT. It translates to CAWTGGFEAFF. This chain joins TRBV30 and TRBJ1-1, with TRBD1 identical over 7 bases. Germline-derived CDR1 and CDR2 are GTSNPN and SVGIG (reference sequence). V lost 4 bases to trimming and J lost 8 bases; unmatched junction nucleotides: 4. The CDR3 has 11 residues.

This clone appeared a single time. The J gene is TRBJ1-4, the V gene TRBV11-2, with TRBD1 identical over 9 bases. Germline values: CDR1 SGHAT, CDR2 FQNNGV. After removal of 5 bases from V and 8 bases from J, the junction contained 9 bases not matched to a gene. The CDR3 is 15 residues long. The CDR3 reads CASSGPGTGFEKLFF. The CDR3 region has the DNA TGTGCCAGCAGCGGCCCTGGGACAGGGTTCGAAAAACTGTTTTTT.

The V and J genes are TRBV21-1 and TRBJ2-7; TRBD2, the table's D call, was not compared with the DNA. TRBV21-1 is a pseudogene segment. There are 14 residues in the CDR3. The CDR3 is CASSFRVLRDEQYF. In nucleotides, the CDR3 is TGTGCCAGCAGTTTCCGGGTCCTGAGAGACGAGCAGTACTTC.

The chain has TRBV5-1 and TRBJ2-3; 9 bases agree with TRBD2. Germline CDR1 is SGHRS and CDR2 is YFSETQ. Unmatched junction bases numbered 7, after V lost 4 bases and J lost 1 base. The CDR3 is 16 residues long. This CDR3 is CASSPSTSGRTDTQYF. The CDR3 DNA reads as TGCGCCAGCAGCCCGTCGACTAGCGGCCGCACAGATACGCAGTATTTT. Filled out from reference TRBV5-1 and TRBJ2-3, the complete variable domain reads KAGVTQTPRYLIKTRGQQVTLSCSPISGHRSVSWYQQTPGQGLQFLFEYFSETQRNKGNFPGRFSGRQFSNSRSEMNVSTLELGDSALYLCASSPSTSGRTDTQYFGPGTRLTVL.

J is TRBJ2-2 and V is TRBV6-1; D possibly corresponds to TRBD1 (5 bases). The germline CDR1 and CDR2 sequences are MNHNS and SASEGT. The CDR3 is 16 amino acids. V was pared by 3 bases and J by 1 base, with 12 bases between. The CDR3 nucleotides read TGTGCCAGCAGTGACGCCGGTGGACAGAACACCGGGGAGCTGTTTTTT. Its translation: CASSDAGGQNTGELFF.

With regard to this clone: This sample also contains other DNA sequences that code for the same CDR3. The CDR3 sequence: CASSLDLTGELFF. As DNA, the CDR3 is TGTGCCAGCAGCTTAGACCTGACCGGGGAGCTGTTTTTT. This sequence joins TRBV11-3 and TRBJ2-2, with D unresolved. The germline V and J ends were trimmed by 0 bases and 5 bases, with 4 bases remaining between them. The CDR3 length is 13 residues. Germline lookup yields CDR1 SGHNT and CDR2 YENEEA.

The chain has TRBV27 and TRBJ2-1; D not certain. V dropped 4 bases and J dropped 2 bases, with 12 bases sitting between them. Germline-derived CDR1 and CDR2 are MNHEY and SMNVEV (reference sequence). The CDR3 is made up of 15 amino acids. The CDR3: CASSYDFRTYNEQFF. DNA of the CDR3: TGTGCCAGCAGTTATGACTTTCGGACCTACAATGAGCAGTTCTTC.

The chain couples TRBV30 to TRBJ2-5; 7 nucleotides align to TRBD1. The germline gives CDR1 GTSNPN, CDR2 SVGIG (reference sequence). Unmatched junction bases numbered 7, after V lost 5 bases and J lost 4 bases. The CDR3 is 13 residues long. CDR3 DNA sequence: TGTGCCTGGTTAGTAGGGGGCGCAGAGACCCAGTACTTC. Protein: CAWLVGGAETQYF.

This chain joins TRBV6-6 and TRBJ2-7; 8 bases fit TRBD2. Trimming removed 5 bases from V and 6 bases from J; junction bases left unmatched: 12. The germline CDR1 and CDR2 sequences are MNHNY and SVGAGI (reference sequence). CDR3 size: 15 residues. This CDR3 reads CASSKSGRGLSEQYF. In DNA form, the CDR3 reads TGTGCCAGCAGTAAGAGCGGGAGAGGGTTAAGCGAGCAGTACTTC.

In the case of this clone: Distinct nucleotide sequences in the sample also encode this CDR3. The chain carries TRBV5-1 and TRBJ2-1, with unresolved D. V was trimmed by 1 base and J by 0 bases, leaving 5 bases between them. Germline CDR1 SGHRS, CDR2 YFSETQ. The CDR3 contains 14 residues. The CDR3 region has the DNA TGCGCCAGCAGCTTGACGGTCTCCTACAATGAGCAGTTCTTC. Translation: CASSLTVSYNEQFF.

The CDR3 DNA follows: TGTGCCAGCGGACAGGGGGGGTACAATGAGCAGTTCTTC. This sequence encodes CASGQGGYNEQFF. The chain is built from TRBV6-1 and TRBJ2-1; 10 bases line up with TRBD1. Germline-derived CDR1 and CDR2 are MNHNS and SASEGT. V lost 8 bases, J lost 4 bases, and 2 bases stayed unmatched. This CDR3 is 13 amino acids long.

The chain links TRBV30 to TRBJ2-1; the D is unclear. Germline-derived CDR1 and CDR2 are GTSNPN and SVGIG (reference sequence). The CDR3 sequence is 11 residues long. V lost 2 bases to trimming and J lost 7 bases, with 6 bases between them. CDR3 DNA sequence: TGTGCCTGGAGTTCGAGGAATGAGCAGTTCTTC. Translating gives CAWSSRNEQFF.

The chain combines TRBV7-2 with TRBJ1-1; 8 positions match TRBD1. J lost 0 bases, V lost 5 bases, and 5 bases had no gene match. CDR1 is SGHTA, CDR2 FQGNSA, per germline. This CDR3 contains 15 residues. The CDR3 region has the DNA TGTGCCAGCAGCCGTCAGGGGGCCCTGAACACTGAAGCTTTCTTT. This codes for CASSRQGALNTEAFF. The whole variable domain, remainder taken from reference TRBV7-2 and TRBJ1-1, is GAGVSQSPSNKVTEKGKDVELRCDPISGHTALYWYRQSLGQGLEFLIYFQGNSAPDKSGLPSDRFSAERTGGSVSTLTIQRTQQEDSAVYLCASSRQGALNTEAFFGQGTRLTVV.

The chain has TRBV10-3 and TRBJ1-5, with D tentatively TRBD1 (5 bases). Germline V lookup: CDR1 ENHRY, CDR2 SYGVKD. Trimming shortened V by 4 bases and J by 0 bases, and 10 bases separated the two germline ends. The CDR3 has 15 residues. CDR3 amino acids: CAISAGGFSNQPQHF. The CDR3 DNA is TGTGCCATCAGTGCGGGGGGTTTTAGCAATCAGCCCCAGCATTTT.

This clone has just a few counts. The chain recombines TRBV5-4 with TRBJ1-1; possibly TRBD1 for D (5 bases). Germline CDR1 reads SGHNT; CDR2 reads YYREEE (reference sequence). CDR3 size: 14 residues. With 2 bases removed from V and 4 bases from J, the gap between germline ends came to 12 bases. In DNA, the CDR3 is TGTGCCAGCAGCTTTTACGGGGGAGCCACTGAAGCTTTCTTT. Protein sequence: CASSFYGGATEAFF.

The V gene is TRBV18, the J gene TRBJ2-1; tentatively, D is TRBD2 (5 bases). Trimming took off 6 bases at V and 5 bases at J, with 20 bases between the two ends. CDR1 is KGHSH, CDR2 LQKENI, per germline. This CDR3 has 16 amino acids. CDR3 protein: CASSRTRNNIHNEQFF. The DNA of the CDR3 is TGTGCCAGCTCGCGGACTCGAAACAATATACACAATGAGCAGTTCTTC.

The chain has TRBV7-2 and TRBJ1-4; D may be TRBD1 (5 bases). This CDR3 is 15 amino acids long. Germline V gives CDR1 SGHTA, CDR2 FQGNSA. V shed 5 bases and J shed 7 bases, with 17 bases lying between them. In nucleotides, the CDR3 is TGTGCCAGCAGCCCCCGGGCAGGGAGGGGTGAAAAACTGTTTTTT. It translates to CASSPRAGRGEKLFF.

The chain has TRBV28 and TRBJ1-2; D is ambiguous. CDR3 length equals 12 residues. V was cut by 2 bases and J by 5 bases, with 6 bases left in between. In germline, CDR1 is MDHEN, CDR2 SYDVKM. DNA for the CDR3: TGTGCCAGCAGTTTACAGGATTATGGCTACACCTTC. Residues: CASSLQDYGYTF.